These 22 T cell receptor beta chains were sequenced from one sample in a study of T-cell memory formation after mild COVID-19. TCRdb fed the 5' RACE reads into MiXCR, producing one record per CDR3 protein. The sample lists 150,000 to 200,000 distinct CDR3 sequences, 13% to 15% seen once, with around 14% in the top ten. The specimen sequenced was PBMCs or a T cell subset sorted from them (not recorded which). The receptors shown here come from an adult woman who had mild COVID-19 (a few samples of this study predate the infection). Cell type and time point are not known.

The V call is TRBV19, the J call TRBJ1-1, with D tentatively TRBD1 (5 bases). V was trimmed by 4 bases and J by 4 bases, leaving 10 bases between them. The V gene's germline CDR1 is LNHDA and CDR2 SQIVND (reference sequence). CDR3 length: 13 residues. Here the CDR3 reads CASSKQGGTEAFF. As DNA, the CDR3 is TGTGCCAGTAGTAAGCAGGGCGGCACTGAAGCTTTCTTT.

The chain employs TRBV7-6 and TRBJ2-7; TRBD2 agrees at 9 bases. After removal of 1 base from V and 7 bases from J, the junction contained 5 bases not matched to a gene. The CDR3 is 14 residues long. CDR1 and CDR2 (germline): SGHVS, FNYEAQ. CDR3 sequence (DNA): TGTGCCAGCAGCTTAGTAGCGGGAGTTGAGGAGCAGTACTTC. It is translated as CASSLVAGVEEQYF.

V and J are TRBV24-1 and TRBJ2-1; D tentatively fits TRBD1 or TRBD2 (5 bases each). Germline assignment: CDR1 KGHDR and CDR2 SFDVKD. The length of the CDR3 is 12 residues. V dropped 11 bases and J dropped 4 bases, with 11 bases sitting between them. CDR3 sequence reads: CASGWGYNEQFF. The CDR3 nucleotides read TGTGCCAGCGGATGGGGGTACAATGAGCAGTTCTTC.

This clonotype was found once. A much larger clone sits a single nucleotide away, making a read error possible. CDR3 nucleotide sequence: TGTGCCAGCACCCTGTTAGGCTTAAACACTGAAGCTTTCTTT. It specifies CASTLLGLNTEAFF. The rearrangement joins TRBV7-9 to TRBJ1-1; D call uncertain. CDR1 and CDR2 (germline): SEHNR, FQNEAQ (reference sequence). The CDR3 length is 14 residues. Trimming removed 7 bases at V and 2 bases at J, with 14 bases between.

The J gene is TRBJ2-5, the V gene TRBV9; D ambiguous. Germline CDR1 reads SGDLS; CDR2 reads YYNGEE. V lost 0 bases and J lost 5, with 11 bases in between. The CDR3 consists of 14 residues. CDR3 loop: CASSVEDYAETQYF. CDR3 in DNA: TGTGCCAGCAGCGTAGAAGATTACGCGGAGACCCAGTACTTC. The full variable domain, with the rest looked up from reference TRBV9 and TRBJ2-5, is DSGVTQTPKHLITATGQRVTLRCSPRSGDLSVYWYQQSLDQGLQFLIQYYNGEERAKGNILERFSAQQFPDLHSELNLSSLELGDSALYFCASSVEDYAETQYFGPGTRLLVL.

The chain couples TRBV12-3 or TRBV12-4 to TRBJ1-2; D possibly corresponds to TRBD1 (5 bases). The CDR3 has 13 amino acids. V lost 2 bases and J 2 bases, leaving 6 bases between the germline ends. CDR3 loop: CASSLSGNYGYTF. CDR3 in DNA: TGTGCCAGCAGTTTATCAGGGAACTATGGCTACACCTTC.

This clonotype has a handful of counts. The rearrangement links TRBV7-9 to TRBJ2-7; D perhaps matches TRBD2 (5 bases). Per the germline V gene, CDR1 is SEHNR and CDR2 is FQNEAQ (reference sequence). This CDR3 has 12 amino acids. V dropped 5 bases and J dropped 8 bases, with 13 bases sitting between them. In nucleotides, the CDR3 is TGTGCCAGCAGCCTCGCCGGGATTAAGCAGTACTTC. Translating gives CASSLAGIKQYF.

This clonotype was seen more than once but under ten times. CDR3 sequence (DNA): TGCAGTGCTATTGCAGGGGTGAGCACAGATACGCAGTATTTT. Amino acid sequence: CSAIAGVSTDTQYF. This chain connects TRBV20-1 to TRBJ2-3; maybe TRBD1 (6 bases). This CDR3 is 14 amino acids long. Per germline, CDR1 DFQATT and CDR2 SNEGSKA (reference sequence). Trimming removed 4 bases at V and 0 bases at J, with 11 bases between.

This clonotype was seen a handful of times. The V and J genes are TRBV11-3 and TRBJ2-3; a possible D gene is TRBD1 (5 bases). Trimming removed 3 bases at V and 2 bases at J, with 9 bases between. Germline V CDR1 and CDR2: SGHNT, YENEEA. The CDR3 loop spans 14 amino acids. CDR3 sequence (DNA): TGTGCCAGCAGCTTCGGCAGGGACACAGATACGCAGTATTTT. Translating it yields CASSFGRDTDTQYF.

The chain is built from TRBV4-1 and TRBJ2-6; maybe TRBD1 (5 bases). Looked up from germline, CDR1 is MGHRA and CDR2 is YSYEKL. Trimming stripped 0 bases from V and 0 bases from J, with 15 bases between. The CDR3 covers 19 residues. CDR3 in DNA: TGCGCCAGCAGCCAAGATTCGGGCAGGGATTACTCTGGGGCCAACGTCCTGACTTTC. This gives the protein CASSQDSGRDYSGANVLTF.

This clonotype has only a few counts. This chain links TRBV20-1 with TRBJ1-1; 7 bases match TRBD1. The germline gives CDR1 DFQATT, CDR2 SNEGSKA (reference sequence). The CDR3 is 15 residues long. V shed 6 bases and J 0 bases; nucleotides not matched to a gene: 10. The CDR3 nucleotides read TGCAGTGCAGTCGACAGGGTTGAACTGAACACTGAAGCTTTCTTT. This gives the protein CSAVDRVELNTEAFF.

This clonotype was counted between two and nine times. The chain links TRBV12-3 or TRBV12-4 to TRBJ2-7; D call uncertain. The CDR3 is made up of 13 amino acids. V was clipped by 2 bases and J by 3 bases, with 8 bases between them. Written as DNA, the CDR3 is TGTGCCAGCAGTTTAAGCCCTTTCTACGAGCAGTACTTC. Translated, it gives CASSLSPFYEQYF.

The chain uses TRBV7-3 and TRBJ2-6; 7 nucleotides align to TRBD1. The CDR3 has 17 amino acids. Germline CDR1 is SGHTA and CDR2 is FQGTGA. The V gene end was trimmed by 5 bases and the J gene end by 0 bases; junction bases not matched to a gene: 7. In nucleotides, the CDR3 is TGTGCCAGCAGCCCAACAGGGGTACTCTCTGGGGCCAACGTCCTGACTTTC. This gives the protein CASSPTGVLSGANVLTF.

V gene TRBV19 combines with J gene TRBJ2-3, with 7 bases that match TRBD1. V shed 9 bases, J shed 5 bases, and the junction held 8 bases outside the gene matches. The CDR3 loop spans 13 amino acids. In germline, CDR1 is LNHDA, CDR2 SQIVND (reference sequence). DNA of the CDR3: TGTGCCAGCTGTGGACGGGACAGAGATACGCAGTATTTT. Protein product: CASCGRDRDTQYF.

In its sample, this clonotype was seen a few times. The chain couples TRBV29-1 to TRBJ2-2, with 9 bases lining up with TRBD1. After removal of 4 bases from V and 2 bases from J, the junction contained 2 bases not matched to a gene. The CDR3 runs to 14 residues. Germline lookup yields CDR1 SQVTM and CDR2 ANQGSEA. The CDR3 spells CSVGQGGNTGELFF. As DNA, the CDR3 is TGCAGCGTTGGACAGGGGGGCAACACCGGGGAGCTGTTTTTT.

This clonotype was seen only a few times. This chain connects TRBV12-3 or TRBV12-4 to TRBJ2-5; TRBD2 is a possible D gene (5 bases). This CDR3 contains 15 residues. The V end was cut by 1 base, the J end by 5 bases, with 14 bases between. The CDR3 reads CASSLGRGTKETQYF. The CDR3, as DNA: TGTGCCAGCAGTTTAGGCCGGGGTACGAAGGAGACCCAGTACTTC.

This clonotype was found a few times. The J gene is TRBJ2-7, the V gene TRBV11-2; 13 bases match TRBD2. CDR3 length: 17 amino acids. Losses at the gene ends were 3 bases for V and 3 bases for J; bases not matched to a gene: 8. CDR1 is SGHAT, CDR2 FQNNGV, per germline. The DNA for the CDR3 is TGTGCCAGCAGCTTCTGGACTAGCGGGGGATCTGGCTACGAGCAGTACTTC. This gives the protein CASSFWTSGGSGYEQYF.

This clonotype appeared a few times. The V call is TRBV4-1, the J call TRBJ2-5; 9 bases line up with TRBD2. The CDR3 has 15 amino acids. The ends lost 1 base at V and 3 bases at J; junction bases unmatched: 3. Germline CDR1 and CDR2: MGHRA and YSYEKL. The CDR3 coding sequence is TGCGCCAGCAGCCAAGCACAGCGGGGGGAAGAGACCCAGTACTTC. Its protein product is CASSQAQRGEETQYF.

J is TRBJ2-7 and V is TRBV24-1; 7 bases agree with TRBD1. Germline loops: CDR1 KGHDR, CDR2 SFDVKD. The V and J ends lost 3 bases and 0 bases, in that order; junction bases with no gene match: 7. The CDR3 contains 16 residues. The CDR3 sequence is CATSDPTGDSSYEQYF. CDR3 nucleotides: TGTGCCACCAGTGATCCCACAGGGGATAGCTCCTACGAGCAGTACTTC.

The V gene is TRBV5-5, the J gene TRBJ2-7, with D possibly being TRBD1 (7 bases). The germline V and J ends were trimmed by 4 bases and 2 bases, with 13 bases remaining between them. Looked up from germline, CDR1 is SGHKS and CDR2 is YYEKEE (reference sequence). CDR3 length: 14 amino acids. CDR3 loop: CASSRGDSAYEQYF. The CDR3 DNA is TGTGCCAGCAGCCGCGGGGACAGTGCCTACGAGCAGTACTTC.

The chain uses TRBV27 and TRBJ2-1, with D perhaps TRBD1 (5 bases). The CDR3 loop spans 14 amino acids. Germline values: CDR1 MNHEY, CDR2 SMNVEV (reference sequence). V lost 5 bases and J lost 2, with 10 bases in between. The CDR3 DNA follows: TGTGCCAGCAGTAGGGCAGGGACCTACAATGAGCAGTTCTTC. Translated: CASSRAGTYNEQFF.

This clonotype was picked up a small number of times. The gene calls are TRBV11-3 and TRBJ2-1; 8 nucleotides align to TRBD1. CDR1 is SGHNT and CDR2 is YENEEA in the germline V gene. The CDR3 is 17 residues long. V dropped 5 bases and J dropped 0; count of bases not matched to a gene: 9. CDR3 nucleotides: TGTGCCAGCAGCGCGCGACAGGGGACCCACTCCTACAATGAGCAGTTCTTC. As protein: CASSARQGTHSYNEQFF. Full variable domain (missing parts from reference TRBV11-3 and TRBJ2-1): EAGVVQSPRYKIIEKKQPVAFWCNPISGHNTLYWYLQNLGQGPELLIRYENEEAVDDSQLPKDRFSAERLKGVDSTLKIQPAELGDSAVYLCASSARQGTHSYNEQFFGPGTRLTVL.